A single T cell receptor beta chain is shown here with its context. Its antigen is as yet unknown. The source of the sample is a study of cytomegalovirus exposure and HLA in healthy donors. At the level of the study: From 150 million to 200 million T cells, an earlier analysis saw around 120 million unique TCR beta sequences. Study-level findings and limits: A previous analysis found most TCR beta V segments productive roughly 87% or roughly 30% of the time. Sequencing probably produced one cluster of sequence variants that were highly shared.

It was with 60 Vbeta and 13 Jbeta primers that the PCR ran. Profiled with immunoSEQ multiplex PCR; TCRdb holds only in-frame clones, not every one. The repertoire has roughly 120,000 clones, about 70% of them found once; the top ten carry around 4.9%. This TCR came from a man younger than 40 in good health and CMV-seropositive. Material: PBMCs.

CDR3 in DNA: TGTGCCAGCAGTTACCCGGGGAGGAGGGGCCACAATGAGCAGTTCTTC. This sequence encodes CASSYPGRRGHNEQFF. V is TRBV6-5 and J is TRBJ2-1; tentative D call: TRBD2 (6 bases). Trimming removed 2 bases at V and 5 bases at J, with 16 bases between. The germline gives CDR1 MNHEY, CDR2 SVGAGI. This CDR3 region has 16 residues.